What follows are 25 T cell receptor beta chains derived from one specimen sequenced in a study of T cells in Graves' hyperthyroidism and ophthalmopathy (dated by TCRdb to between 2017 and 2020). The library relied on multiplex PCR. TCRdb lists the instrument as Illumina HiSeq 2000. The TCR beta CDR3 regions were amplified from the RNA transcripts. The first round of RT-PCR for the TCR CDR3 was performed with the HTBI primer set and the Qiagen OneStep RT-PCR kit. TCRdb trimmed public reads at Q25 via fastp, called clones via MiXCR and kept in-frame beta chains. Each record represents a unique CDR3 protein, reported with the most common genes and DNA among its rows. The sample contains 450,000 to 700,000 distinct CDR3 sequences, around 42% of them found a single time. The top ten hold 19% of the sample. The specimen was peripheral blood or thyroid tissue (not recorded which). The receptors derive from an adult woman with Graves' disease, either hyperthyroidism or ophthalmopathy (not recorded which).

In this sample, this clonotype turned up many times. The chain joins TRBV10-1 to TRBJ1-3; D not resolved. V gave up 3 bases and J gave up 3 bases, with 9 bases separating them. This CDR3 spans 14 amino acids. The germline V gene has CDR1 WNHNN and CDR2 SYGVQD (reference sequence). The CDR3 DNA is TGCGCCAGCAGTGATAAAGCGGATGGAAACACCATATATTTT. The encoded protein is CASSDKADGNTIYF.

The CDR3 DNA reads TGCGCCAGCAGCGACGAAGGGCTAGCGGGAGGGTACGAGCAGTACTTC. It is translated as CASSDEGLAGGYEQYF. This rearrangement joins TRBV5-1 to TRBJ2-7, with 12 bases lining up with TRBD2. The junction had 9 bases not matched to a gene; V was cut back by 4 bases and J by 4 bases. The CDR3 covers 16 residues. Germline CDR1 SGHRS, CDR2 YFSETQ.

J is TRBJ2-7 and V is TRBV20-1; D unresolved. V was trimmed by 6 bases and J by 0 bases, leaving 12 bases between them. Germline V gene data show CDR1 as DFQATT and CDR2 as SNEGSKA (reference sequence). This CDR3 contains 13 residues. For the CDR3, the DNA is TGCAGTGCCCGGGCCCTGAGCTCCTACGAGCAGTACTTC. It translates to CSARALSSYEQYF.

This clonotype was seen repeatedly, ten times or more. This CDR3 is CSARIYRNTEAFF. The CDR3, as DNA: TGCAGTGCCAGAATTTACCGGAACACTGAAGCTTTCTTT. This chain joins TRBV20-1 and TRBJ1-1; D uncertain. Germline V CDR1 and CDR2: DFQATT, SNEGSKA (reference sequence). V was pared by 6 bases and J by 1 base, with 12 bases between. CDR3 length equals 13 residues.

The V and J genes are TRBV20-1 and TRBJ2-5; D uncertain. Trimming shortened V by 6 bases and J by 5 bases, and 13 bases separated the two germline ends. Germline V lookup: CDR1 DFQATT, CDR2 SNEGSKA (reference sequence). The CDR3 extends over 12 amino acids. The CDR3 reads CSALHPSETQYF. The CDR3 region has the DNA TGCAGTGCCCTTCACCCCTCCGAGACCCAGTACTTC.

This clonotype was recorded a few times. This chain connects TRBV19 to TRBJ2-6; perhaps TRBD2 as D (5 bases). Trimming pared 5 bases from V and 9 bases from J, leaving 14 bases between. The CDR3 contains 14 residues. Germline CDR1 is LNHDA and CDR2 is SQIVND (reference sequence). The CDR3 DNA is TGTGCCAGTAGTCCCTCACTTCGGGACAACGTCCTGACTTTC. As protein: CASSPSLRDNVLTF.

The chain recombines TRBV7-8 with TRBJ2-5, with 7 bases that match TRBD2. Per the germline V gene, CDR1 is SGHVS and CDR2 is FQNEAQ. This CDR3 comprises 13 residues. The trim removed 5 bases at V and 13 bases at J, leaving 13 bases unmatched. The CDR3 nucleotides are TGTGCCAGCAGCCCCGCAGAGGCGGGAGCGCTGTACTTC. It translates to CASSPAEAGALYF.

The genes are TRBV7-9 and TRBJ2-7, with 8 nucleotides matching TRBD1. Germline V gene data show CDR1 as SEHNR and CDR2 as FQNEAQ (reference sequence). V shed 6 bases and J 0 bases; nucleotides not matched to a gene: 7. The CDR3 is 15 residues long. The CDR3 loop is CASSIPGQDSYEQYF. The CDR3 bases are TGTGCCAGCAGTATACCGGGACAGGACTCCTACGAGCAGTACTTC.

This clonotype was detected once. One junction end disagrees with the germline gene, perhaps due to a read error. The rearrangement links TRBV4-2 to TRBJ2-7, with a tentative D call TRBD2 (5 bases). CDR3 length equals 14 residues. The germline CDR1 and CDR2 sequences are LGHNA and YNFKEQ. The CDR3 loop is CASSQDGVTGELYF. The CDR3 nucleotides read TGTGCCAGCAGCCAAGATGGGGTTACCGGGGAGCTGTACTTC.

In nucleotides, the CDR3 is TGCGCCAGCAGCTTGGGACAGCAAGAGACCCAGCATTTT. This codes for CASSLGQQETQHF. The chain combines TRBV5-1 with TRBJ1-5; weak D call: TRBD1 (5 bases). Looked up from germline, CDR1 is SGHRS and CDR2 is YFSETQ. V was cut by 0 bases and J by 11 bases, with 12 bases left in between. The CDR3 has 13 residues.

Remarks on this clonotype: A clone one base away is much larger, so this may be a read error. This sequence joins TRBV6-4 and TRBJ2-2; D is possibly TRBD2 (5 bases). In germline, CDR1 is MRHNA, CDR2 SNTAGT. The CDR3 consists of 14 residues. Trimming pared 1 base from V and 3 bases from J, leaving 6 bases between. The CDR3 is CASSDWTDTGELFF. For the CDR3, the DNA is TGTGCCAGCAGTGACTGGACTGACACCGGGGAGCTGTTTTTT.

This clonotype was detected a few times. The rearrangement uses TRBV29-1 and TRBJ2-7; D is unclear. This CDR3 comprises 12 residues. The V end lost 4 bases, the J end lost 2 bases, and 9 bases lay between the germline ends. Germline V gene sequence: CDR1 SQVTM, CDR2 ANQGSEA. The CDR3 loop is CSVVGRTYEQYF. The CDR3 bases are TGCAGCGTTGTGGGCAGGACCTACGAGCAGTACTTC.

This clonotype has a handful of counts. In nucleotides, the CDR3 is TGTGCCATGGGTTCCTCCTACGAGCAGTACTTC. It yields the protein CAMGSSYEQYF. The rearrangement joins TRBV10-3 to TRBJ2-7, with D hard to call. This CDR3 is built from 11 residues. With 9 bases removed from V and 0 bases from J, the gap between germline ends came to 6 bases. The V gene's germline CDR1 is ENHRY and CDR2 SYGVKD.

In its sample, this clonotype was seen many times. This sequence joins TRBV5-1 and TRBJ2-7; tentative D call: TRBD2 (6 bases). This CDR3 is built from 16 residues. CDR1 SGHRS and CDR2 YFSETQ come from the germline V gene. Trimming took off 6 bases at V and 4 bases at J, with 23 bases between the two ends. The CDR3 DNA is TGCGCCAGCACCCCATCACCCGGGACTTCCAGATACGAGCAGTACTTC. This encodes CASTPSPGTSRYEQYF.

The chain joins TRBV24-1 to TRBJ2-2; TRBD2 matches 7 bases. Germline V gives CDR1 KGHDR, CDR2 SFDVKD. With 5 bases clipped from V and 2 bases from J, the junction kept 4 bases outside the gene matches. The CDR3 sequence is 15 residues long. This chain's CDR3 is CATSGGRGNTGELFF. CDR3 coding DNA: TGTGCCACCAGTGGAGGGAGGGGCAACACCGGGGAGCTGTTTTTT.

Ten or more counts support this clonotype. The rearrangement joins TRBV20-1 to TRBJ2-7, with 8 positions matching TRBD1. This CDR3 region has 16 residues. CDR1 DFQATT and CDR2 SNEGSKA come from the germline V gene (reference sequence). The junction had 13 bases not matched to a gene; V was cut back by 4 bases and J by 2 bases. DNA for the CDR3: TGCAGTGCTACTCCACTCACGGGACAGGTCGCCTACGAGCAGTACTTC. Encoded protein: CSATPLTGQVAYEQYF.

In its sample, this clonotype was seen many times. The chain uses TRBV19 and TRBJ1-2; D gene ambiguous. This CDR3 is built from 12 residues. Germline V gene sequence: CDR1 LNHDA, CDR2 SQIVND (reference sequence). V was trimmed by 6 bases and J by 4 bases, leaving 9 bases between them. In nucleotides, the CDR3 is TGTGCCAGTAGGCGAGAACCCTATGGCTACACCTTC. This gives the protein CASRREPYGYTF.

The rearrangement joins TRBV29-1 to TRBJ2-5; the D is unclear. The CDR3 has 14 residues. The germline V gene encodes CDR1 SQVTM and CDR2 ANQGSEA. Between the trimmed V and J ends, which lost 4 bases and 7 bases, there was a span of 19 bases. The CDR3 region is CSVVSHDRLVTQYF. In nucleotides, the CDR3 is TGCAGCGTTGTATCCCACGACCGCTTAGTGACCCAGTACTTC.

This clonotype was observed a single time. The V call is TRBV7-9, the J call TRBJ1-5; D may be TRBD1 (5 bases). The CDR3 length is 14 residues. Germline V gives CDR1 SEHNR, CDR2 FQNEAQ (reference sequence). V lost 5 bases to trimming and J lost 4 bases, with 12 bases between them. CDR3 nucleotides: TGTGCCAGCAGCATGGGGGGGTGGAATCAGCCCCAGCATTTT. It specifies CASSMGGWNQPQHF.

V and J are TRBV7-9 and TRBJ1-2, with TRBD1 matching 7 bases. Germline V gene sequence: CDR1 SEHNR, CDR2 FQNEAQ (reference sequence). J gave up 4 bases and V 5 bases, and 4 bases lay outside the gene matches. This CDR3 comprises 13 residues. The CDR3 DNA sequence: TGTGCCAGCAGCCCACAGGGGTTCTATGGCTACACCTTC. Amino acid sequence: CASSPQGFYGYTF.

About this clonotype: The DNA is omitted, as the CDR3 cannot be located on it reliably, and the CDR3 follows TCRdb's listing. J is TRBJ1-6 and V is TRBV7-3. CDR1 SGHTA and CDR2 FQGTGA come from the germline V gene. The CDR3 has 21 amino acids, counting both end residues. The CDR3: CASSFYICSARGGRPNSPLHF.

V gene TRBV10-3 combines with J gene TRBJ2-7; 8 bases match TRBD2. The CDR3 contains 14 residues. Germline V gives CDR1 ENHRY, CDR2 SYGVKD. The trim removed 9 bases at V and 7 bases at J, leaving 14 bases unmatched. This CDR3 is CAMAGSGETGEQYF. CDR3 in DNA: TGTGCCATGGCAGGTAGCGGGGAAACCGGGGAGCAGTACTTC.

This clonotype was recorded many times. This chain joins TRBV7-9 and TRBJ1-2; D is perhaps TRBD1 (5 bases). Germline V gene sequence: CDR1 SEHNR, CDR2 FQNEAQ (reference sequence). The CDR3 is made up of 15 amino acids. Trimming removed 7 bases from V and 3 bases from J, with 18 bases in between. The CDR3 DNA sequence: TGTGCCAGCATCCCTCAGTCGGGGGGATACTATGGCTACACCTTC. Translation: CASIPQSGGYYGYTF.

This clonotype was observed at least ten times. CDR3 DNA sequence: TGCAGCGTCTTAACAGAGAACACTGAAGCTTTCTTT. Translation: CSVLTENTEAFF. V and J are TRBV29-1 and TRBJ1-1; D gene ambiguous. The CDR3 length is 12 residues. Deletions cut 6 bases from V and 1 base from J, with 9 bases between. Germline CDR1 and CDR2: SQVTM and ANQGSEA.

This clonotype was found many times. The chain carries TRBV2 and TRBJ2-7, with D perhaps being TRBD1 or TRBD2 (5 bases each). The V gene's germline CDR1 is SNHLY and CDR2 FYNNEI. Trimming stripped 4 bases from V and 2 bases from J, with 12 bases between. The CDR3 runs to 14 residues. CDR3 in DNA: TGTGCCAGCAGTGTTCGGGGCTCCCCCTACGAGCAGTACTTC. Amino acid sequence: CASSVRGSPYEQYF. Together with reference TRBV2 and TRBJ2-7, the CDR3 gives the full variable domain: EPEVTQTPSHQVTQMGQEVILRCVPISNHLYFYWYRQILGQKVEFLVSFYNNEISEKSEIFDDQFSVERPDGSNFTLKIRSTKLEDSAMYFCASSVRGSPYEQYFGPGTRLTVT.